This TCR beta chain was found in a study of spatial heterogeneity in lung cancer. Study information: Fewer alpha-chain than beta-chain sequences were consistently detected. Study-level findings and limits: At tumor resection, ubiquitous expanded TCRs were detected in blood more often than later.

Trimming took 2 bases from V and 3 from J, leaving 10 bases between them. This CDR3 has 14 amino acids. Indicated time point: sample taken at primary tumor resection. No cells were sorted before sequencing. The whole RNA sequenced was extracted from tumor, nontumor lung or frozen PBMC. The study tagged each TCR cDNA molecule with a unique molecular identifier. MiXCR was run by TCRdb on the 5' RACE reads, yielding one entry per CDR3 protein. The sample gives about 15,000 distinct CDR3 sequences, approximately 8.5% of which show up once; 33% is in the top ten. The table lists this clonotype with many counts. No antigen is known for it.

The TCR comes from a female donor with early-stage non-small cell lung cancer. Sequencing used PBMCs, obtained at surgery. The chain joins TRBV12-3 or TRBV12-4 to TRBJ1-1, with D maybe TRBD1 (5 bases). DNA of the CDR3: TGTGCCAGCAGTTTACAGGGAGGGGACACTGAAGCTTTCTTT. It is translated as CASSLQGGDTEAFF.